This TCR beta chain was sequenced in a study of blood T cell repertoires in COVID-19. Overall study context: COVID-19 samples, acute and convalescent, were from the United States, Italy and Spain.

How the authors handled the data: Estimation of nucleated cell counts relied on the amplification of reference gene primers. The data were produced by immunoSEQ multiplex PCR, yet TCRdb's version contains in-frame clones alone and is incomplete. The V and J calls and clone size are taken from that table; D and trimming were inferred from the DNA. Of 50,000 or so clones in the sample, under 90% were seen once. The sample consisted of peripheral blood. This sequence originates from a man between 50 and 59 years old with acute or convalescent COVID-19.

The CDR3 region has the DNA TGCGCCAGCAGCTTGGATGGGACAGGGGCCATGAACACTGAAGCTTTCTTT. It encodes CASSLDGTGAMNTEAFF. V usage is TRBV5-1 and J usage is TRBJ1-1; TRBD1 agrees at 10 bases. V gave up 0 bases and J gave up 0 bases; unmatched junction bases: 5. CDR1 SGHRS and CDR2 YFSETQ come from the germline V gene. This CDR3 is 17 amino acids long.